This entry features one T cell receptor (beta chain) sequence. Its specificity is not known. This specimen comes from a study of long-term antiretroviral therapy in people with HIV. The immunoSEQ assay was v3.0, run at survey level. Sequencing was designed to cover about 35,000-50,000 T-cell genomes in each sample. Repertoires were generated with immunoSEQ multiplex PCR, while TCRdb's copy carries only in-frame clones and drops some. The table records about 25,000 clones, just over 85% of them present only once. Study-wide results and caveats: Against controls, HIV repertoires showed narrower ranges of CDR3 length.

CDR1 SEHNR and CDR2 FQNEAQ come from the germline V gene (reference sequence). Trimming at V came to 5 bases and at J to 4 bases, leaving 17 bases not matched to a gene. This CDR3 has 19 residues. The starting material was unsorted PBMCs, obtained 1.2 years after starting antiretroviral therapy. The chain employs TRBV7-9 and TRBJ1-1; 12 nucleotides match TRBD1. The receptor comes from a man between 50 and 59 years old with HIV. The CDR3 protein is CASSPQPGQGAFLGTEAFF. DNA for the CDR3: TGTGCCAGCAGCCCACAACCGGGACAGGGGGCGTTTTTGGGCACTGAAGCTTTCTTT.